This TCR beta chain is from a study of shared clonotypes between healthy human individuals. Adult donors, all healthy and HIV-negative, had no recent acute infections or vaccinations. CD4+ cells were split into CD45RA+ naive and CD45RA-negative memory subsets. The CDR3 runs to 15 residues. Germline assignment: CDR1 LGHNA and CDR2 YNFKEQ. V lost 0 bases and J lost 10, with 15 bases in between. The method was immunoSEQ multiplex PCR; TCRdb's version includes in-frame clones alone and lacks a portion of them. The data show approximately 2.4 million clones, approximately 94% seen once. V usage is TRBV4-2 and J usage is TRBJ1-4; tentatively, D is TRBD1 (5 bases). Sequencing input: naive CD4+ T cells sorted from blood. Sample subset: CD45RA+ positively selected. The receptor was derived from a man aged 18 to 35 in good health. The CDR3 here is CASSQEVGTLRKLFF. DNA of the CDR3: TGTGCCAGCAGCCAAGAAGTTGGGACGCTCCGAAAACTGTTTTTT.